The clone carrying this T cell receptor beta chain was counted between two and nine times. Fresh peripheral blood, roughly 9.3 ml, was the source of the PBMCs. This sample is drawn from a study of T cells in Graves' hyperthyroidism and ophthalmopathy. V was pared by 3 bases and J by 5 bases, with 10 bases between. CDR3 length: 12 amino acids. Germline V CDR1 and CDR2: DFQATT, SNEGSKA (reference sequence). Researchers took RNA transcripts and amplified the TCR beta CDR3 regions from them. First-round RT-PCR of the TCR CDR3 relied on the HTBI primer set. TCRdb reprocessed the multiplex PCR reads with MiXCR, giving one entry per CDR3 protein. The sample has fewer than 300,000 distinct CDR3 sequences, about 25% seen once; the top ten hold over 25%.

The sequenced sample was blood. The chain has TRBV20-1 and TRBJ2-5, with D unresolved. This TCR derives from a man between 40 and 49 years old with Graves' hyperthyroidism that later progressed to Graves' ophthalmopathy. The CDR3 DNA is TGCAGTGCTAGGCACGGTCGGGAGACCCAGTACTTC. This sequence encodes CSARHGRETQYF.